Described below is a single TCR beta chain sequence and its context. Which antigen it targets is not known. No much larger clonotype is one base removed from it; base qualities were not supplied. The data are from a study of beta chain features in type 1 diabetes (dated by TCRdb to between 2017 and 2018). In the study overall: Patients and healthy donors did not differ in mean age, gender distribution, total cell number or subset yield. In the study, TCRB repertoires of sorted circulating CD4+ T cell subsets from recently diagnosed type 1 diabetes patients were compared with those of matched healthy donors. Naive and central memory subsets were obtained from all 30 or so donors, but regulatory and stem cell-like memory subsets were isolated from only 8 patients and about 8 healthy donors. A total of about 100 million sorted cells were examined across all samples, and RNA yield correlated strongly with the number of cells per subset.

V loses 2 bases at its end and J loses 7 bases; junction bases beyond the gene matches: 5. As encoded in the germline V gene (reference sequence), CDR1 is SGHNT while CDR2 is YYREEE. Spanning cysteine to phenylalanine, the CDR3 consists of 14 amino acids. Kept here is only the CDR3 DNA, which spans 42 bases and is read in frame from base 1. Results the study describes overall, beyond this receptor: Type 1 diabetes patients showed a moderate but significant shortening of TCRB CDR3 length in all four CD4+ subsets. PCR may preferentially amplify shorter templates, but because patient and control samples were amplified and corrected together, any resulting skew would affect both groups equally. Sequencing cDNA rather than genomic DNA could over-represent highly expressing activated cells, although activation and CD3 levels did not differ between groups. Naive, central memory and regulatory TCRB repertoires appeared to be more similar among patients than among healthy donors. Fewer insertions and more nucleotide deletions at VDJ recombination sites were observed in patients with type 1 diabetes, implying thymic rearrangement abnormalities. HLA sub-analyses involved small numbers of individuals, so any influence of HLA type on TCRB rearrangement remained unresolved.

From each donor, a single peripheral blood sample of 100 to 150 mL on average was drawn into heparinised tubes. A BD FACSAria II was used to sort naive, central memory, regulatory and stem cell-like memory CD4+ T cells with a panel that included CD45RO, CCR7, CD25, CD127, CD95 and CD27. Every sorted population had a purity above 98%. PBMCs were isolated immediately by Lymphoprep density gradient centrifugation and stained directly without culture. Samples were stained and sorted in pairs, with one healthy donor and one patient per experiment, so that batch effects were minimized. All of the isolated RNA was reverse transcribed with the High Capacity cDNA Reverse Transcription Kit, so expressed TCRB transcripts were sequenced. Deep immunoSEQ sequencing was performed on naive, central memory and regulatory T cell samples, with an average of about 3.57 million total reads per sample. Sorted cells were lysed in RLT buffer, and RNA was extracted using DNase-treated RNeasy Micro or Mini kits according to cell number. Each cell subset was processed on its own to prevent cross-contamination, while patient and healthy donor samples were processed together. Using the immunoSEQ multiplex PCR, TCRB sequences were amplified from cDNA into 87-bp fragments spanning the CDR3 region. Sequencing of the amplicons was performed on the Illumina HiSeq platform. On the study's bioinformatics: Synthetic template baselines were used to correct PCR bias computationally, reads within Hamming distance 2 were collapsed together, and singletons that could not be merged were discarded. Reads were aligned against IMGT so that V, D and J genes, CDR3 length and insertions or deletions at six rearrangement sites could be assigned. Within each subset, clonotype counts were normalized to the number of sorted cells before true diversity and Gini coefficients were calculated with the tcR R package. The overlap coefficient, calculated on TCRB nucleotide sequences, was used to quantify repertoire sharing. Out-of-frame TCRB sequences from naive cells were analyzed to stand in for the pre-selection repertoire. TCRdb took this table from immuneACCESS and kept in-frame rearrangements with V and J called. Such tables lack part of the clones; where checked against another copy, unresolved V genes explain under half of the gap, and the rest is unexplained. D and trimming were read from the DNA, whereas the V and J calls and clone size are those reported in that table. The sample profile shows 550,000 to 850,000 clones; 13% of them were found once. The ten top clones hold 0.02% to 0.025% of the sample.

The V and J segments used are TRBV5-4 and TRBJ2-2, with TRBD1 identical over 7 junction bases. The sequence came from a young man with type 1 diabetes. The specimen sequenced was naive CD4+ T cells from blood. The sample's cell subset or site label is to be understood as: true naive CD4+ T cells. The DNA sequence is as follows: TGTGCCAGCAGCTTTCCAGGGGGAATCGGGGAGCTGTTTTTT. Its translation reads: CASSFPGGIGELFF.